This T cell receptor beta chain was profiled in a study of tumor-infiltrating lymphocytes in localized non-small cell lung cancer. Study at large: Several tumor histologies, both smoking statuses, and some post-neoadjuvant chemotherapy samples were included.

For this clone: The antigen remains unidentified.

The repertoire was sequenced with immunoSEQ multiplex PCR; TCRdb's copy has only in-frame clones and lacks some. The sample comprises about 5,100 clones, less than 70% of which are singletons, and about 61% rests with the top ten. The germline CDR1 and CDR2 sequences are KGHSH and LQKENI. V was pared by 2 bases and J by 4 bases, with 12 bases between. The CDR3 contains 15 residues. Points from the study as a whole: Tumor T-cell fraction was not associated with recurrence-free survival.

The chain uses TRBV18 and TRBJ1-3; D might be TRBD1 (5 bases). What was sequenced was lung tumor tissue. The TCR comes from a human donor with non-small cell lung cancer. The chain's CDR3 is CASSPSGGKGNTIYF. DNA of the CDR3: TGTGCCAGCTCACCATCCGGGGGAAAAGGAAACACCATATATTTT.